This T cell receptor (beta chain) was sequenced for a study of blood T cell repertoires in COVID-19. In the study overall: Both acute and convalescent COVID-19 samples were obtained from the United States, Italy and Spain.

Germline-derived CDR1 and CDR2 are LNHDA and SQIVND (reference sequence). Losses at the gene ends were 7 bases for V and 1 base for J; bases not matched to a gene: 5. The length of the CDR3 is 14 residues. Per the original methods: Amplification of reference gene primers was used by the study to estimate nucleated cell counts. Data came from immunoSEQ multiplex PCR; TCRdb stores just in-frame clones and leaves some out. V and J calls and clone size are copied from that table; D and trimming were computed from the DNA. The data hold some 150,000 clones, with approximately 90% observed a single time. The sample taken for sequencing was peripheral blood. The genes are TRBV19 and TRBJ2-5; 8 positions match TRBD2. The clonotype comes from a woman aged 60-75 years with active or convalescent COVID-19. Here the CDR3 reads CASNERGTQETQYF. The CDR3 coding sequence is TGTGCCAGTAATGAGCGGGGGACCCAAGAGACCCAGTACTTC.